These 21 T cell receptor beta chains share one sample of origin, sequenced in a study of OX40 agonist ivuxolimab in advanced cancers. Assay: immunoSEQ multiplex PCR; the TCRdb copy retains only in-frame clones and omits some. The sample shows tens of thousands of clones, roughly nine tenths of them seen only once. The specimen was CD4+ or CD8+ T cells sorted from blood, collected in a trial of the OX40 agonist ivuxolimab. Receptors were obtained from an adult with an advanced solid tumor such as melanoma, head and neck, liver or kidney cancer.

The chain carries TRBV4-1 and TRBJ2-1; 11 nucleotides line up with TRBD2. This CDR3 spans 19 amino acids. The J segment lost 6 bases and the V segment lost 2 bases, leaving 15 bases of the junction unmatched. Germline V gene data show CDR1 as MGHRA and CDR2 as YSYEKL. The CDR3 bases are TGCGCCAGCAGCCAACCACTGGCGAGACTAGCGGGAAACGGCAATGAGCAGTTCTTC. Translation gives CASSQPLARLAGNGNEQFF.

This chain links TRBV2 with TRBJ2-5; 7 nucleotides match TRBD2. The CDR3 covers 14 residues. The germline CDR1 and CDR2 sequences are SNHLY and FYNNEI. The V and J ends lost 0 bases and 5 bases, in that order; junction bases with no gene match: 3. This chain's CDR3 is CASSEAIGGETQYF. DNA of the CDR3: TGTGCCAGCAGTGAAGCGATCGGGGGGGAGACCCAGTACTTC.

The chain couples TRBV30 to TRBJ2-4; a possible D gene is TRBD2 (6 bases). Looked up from germline, CDR1 is GTSNPN and CDR2 is SVGIG (reference sequence). Trimming removed 5 bases at V and 6 bases at J, with 11 bases between. CDR3 size: 12 residues. In DNA form, the CDR3 reads TGTGCCTGGGCCGGGACTTCAAACATTCAGTACTTC. Its translation: CAWAGTSNIQYF.

The rearrangement links TRBV27 to TRBJ2-7, with 8 nucleotides matching TRBD1. J lost 0 bases, V lost 6 bases, and 4 bases had no gene match. The CDR3 has 14 amino acids. Germline CDR1 and CDR2: MNHEY and SMNVEV (reference sequence). In DNA form, the CDR3 reads TGTGCCAGCAGGGGACAGGCGAGCTCCTACGAGCAGTACTTC. Encoded protein: CASRGQASSYEQYF.

V is TRBV5-7 and J is TRBJ2-7; TRBD1 matches 7 bases. TRBV5-7 is designated an ORF whose function remains uncertain. The CDR3 runs 19 residues. V shed 5 bases and J 5 bases; nucleotides not matched to a gene: 25. The CDR3 DNA reads TGTGCCAGCAGTCGTGCTGTCGGACAGGCGTTCCCCTCTAGGGACGAGCAGTACTTC. Amino acids: CASSRAVGQAFPSRDEQYF.

This sequence joins TRBV27 and TRBJ1-5; possible D gene TRBD1, 5 bases. This CDR3 region has 15 residues. Looked up from germline, CDR1 is MNHEY and CDR2 is SMNVEV (reference sequence). Trimming left V 5 bases short and J 2 bases short, with 13 bases between. Written as DNA, the CDR3 is TGTGCCAGCAGTCCGCTGACAGTGGGCAATCAGCCCCAGCATTTT. This sequence encodes CASSPLTVGNQPQHF.

The DNA for the CDR3 is TGTGCCAGCAGCGGAAGGGAGGGCCCTGAAGCTTTCTTT. Translation gives CASSGREGPEAFF. The V and J genes are TRBV9 and TRBJ1-1; no reliable D call. Germline values: CDR1 SGDLS, CDR2 YYNGEE. The CDR3 sequence is 13 residues long. V was shortened by 3 bases and J by 6 bases, with 12 bases between the two germline ends.

This chain uses TRBV7-8 with TRBJ2-7, with D unresolved. V gave up 1 base and J gave up 5 bases, with 12 bases separating them. Germline V gene sequence: CDR1 SGHVS, CDR2 FQNEAQ. This CDR3 region has 14 residues. CDR3 coding DNA: TGTGCCAGCAGCTTAGGAGGTCGGTCGGACGAGCAGTACTTC. The encoded protein is CASSLGGRSDEQYF.

V and J are TRBV7-8 and TRBJ1-6, with D possibly being TRBD1 (5 bases). There are 15 residues in the CDR3. The V end was cut by 5 bases, the J end by 4 bases, with 12 bases between. CDR1 is SGHVS and CDR2 is FQNEAQ in the germline V gene. CDR3 coding DNA: TGTGCCAGCAGCCGTCCCGGGACTTATAATTCACCCCTCCACTTT. This encodes CASSRPGTYNSPLHF.

CDR3 bases: TGTGCCAGTAGCCAAGGATGGACAGGGCAGGGTGAGCAGTACTTC. This gives the protein CASSQGWTGQGEQYF. The V and J genes are TRBV19 and TRBJ2-7, with 8 bases lining up with TRBD1. The CDR3 contains 15 residues. J was trimmed by 7 bases and V by 6 bases; bases with no gene match: 14. Germline CDR1 and CDR2: LNHDA and SQIVND (reference sequence). Variable domain in full (rest from reference TRBV19 and TRBJ2-7): DGGITQSPKYLFRKEGQNVTLSCEQNLNHDAMYWYRQDPGQGLRLIYYSQIVNDFQKGDIAEGYSVSREKKESFPLTVTSAQKNPTAFYLCASSQGWTGQGEQYFGPGTRLTVT.

The chain carries TRBV27 and TRBJ2-7, with D possibly being TRBD2 (5 bases). This CDR3 region has 14 residues. The germline gives CDR1 MNHEY, CDR2 SMNVEV (reference sequence). V lost 1 base to trimming and J lost 3 bases, with 10 bases between them. In DNA, the CDR3 is TGTGCCAGCAGTTTATGGGCCGGGAACTACGAGCAGTACTTC. Its translation: CASSLWAGNYEQYF.

The rearrangement links TRBV19 to TRBJ2-7, with a tentative D call TRBD1 (6 bases). Germline V gene data show CDR1 as LNHDA and CDR2 as SQIVND (reference sequence). V lost 6 bases, J lost 1 base, and 19 bases lay in between. The CDR3 contains 16 residues. CDR3 nucleotide sequence: TGTGCCAGTAGCCCTTACGGTGGCAGGGGTTCCTACGAGCAGTACTTC. Residues: CASSPYGGRGSYEQYF.

This chain uses TRBV19 with TRBJ2-7, with 11 bases matching TRBD2. The CDR3 totals 16 residues. J was trimmed by 3 bases and V by 4 bases; bases with no gene match: 8. Per the germline V gene, CDR1 is LNHDA and CDR2 is SQIVND (reference sequence). The CDR3 nucleotides are TGTGCCAGTAGTACACTAGCGGGAGACCCCTTCTACGAGCAGTACTTC. It specifies CASSTLAGDPFYEQYF.

The rearrangement links TRBV10-2 to TRBJ2-7; D possibly matches TRBD1 or TRBD2 (5 bases each). Per the germline V gene, CDR1 is WSHSY and CDR2 is SAAADI. The CDR3 length is 18 residues. Trimming took 2 bases from V and 3 from J, leaving 23 bases between them. The CDR3 DNA reads TGCGCCAGCAGTGAGAATTCCTTAGGATGGGGGAGTGTCTACGAGCAGTACTTC. Translating gives CASSENSLGWGSVYEQYF.

The V and J genes are TRBV30 and TRBJ1-1; D is perhaps TRBD1 (5 bases). CDR1 GTSNPN and CDR2 SVGIG come from the germline V gene (reference sequence). V lost 1 base, J lost 0 bases, and 9 bases lay in between. This CDR3 has 14 amino acids. The DNA of the CDR3 is TGTGCCTGGAGTGAGACAGCCTTGAACACTGAAGCTTTCTTT. This sequence encodes CAWSETALNTEAFF.

The chain employs TRBV2 and TRBJ2-3; 9 bases match TRBD2. Germline V CDR1 and CDR2: SNHLY, FYNNEI. V trimming: 3 bases; J trimming: 1 base; junction bases outside the gene matches: 2. This CDR3 region has 15 residues. In DNA, the CDR3 is TGTGCCAGCAGTGATAGCGGGAGCGGCACAGATACGCAGTATTTT. Translation: CASSDSGSGTDTQYF. Based on the CDR3 plus reference TRBV2 and TRBJ2-3, the full variable domain is EPEVTQTPSHQVTQMGQEVILRCVPISNHLYFYWYRQILGQKVEFLVSFYNNEISEKSEIFDDQFSVERPDGSNFTLKIRSTKLEDSAMYFCASSDSGSGTDTQYFGPGTRLTVL.

The CDR3 sequence: CASSLAGAYEQYF. For the CDR3, the DNA is TGTGCCAGCAGCTTAGCAGGGGCCTACGAGCAGTACTTC. This chain joins TRBV7-9 and TRBJ2-7; weak D call: TRBD1 (5 bases). This CDR3 has 13 residues. Germline loops: CDR1 SEHNR, CDR2 FQNEAQ (reference sequence). V lost 0 bases and J lost 2, with 5 bases in between.

This chain connects TRBV18 to TRBJ1-4; 7 nucleotides align to TRBD1. Germline CDR1 and CDR2: KGHSH and LQKENI. The junction had 5 bases not matched to a gene; V was cut back by 2 bases and J by 8 bases. The CDR3 is 14 residues long. CDR3 coding DNA: TGTGCCAGCTCACCAACAGGGGATAGAGAAAAACTGTTTTTT. It is translated as CASSPTGDREKLFF.

The rearrangement links TRBV23-1 to TRBJ1-4; D remains unclear. TRBV23-1 is given ORF status, its function remaining uncertain. The length of the CDR3 is 17 residues. Trimming removed 4 bases at V and 11 bases at J, with 26 bases between. The CDR3 sequence: CASSPPPGKKAERKLFF. The CDR3 DNA is TGCGCCAGCAGTCCCCCCCCCGGCAAGAAGGCTGAGAGGAAACTGTTTTTT.

This chain connects TRBV11-2 to TRBJ2-2; D perhaps matches TRBD2 (5 bases). This CDR3 has 16 amino acids. V was shortened by 2 bases and J by 0 bases, with 10 bases between the two germline ends. Germline CDR1 SGHAT, CDR2 FQNNGV. CDR3 in amino acids: CASSLLGGSNTGELFF. The CDR3 bases are TGTGCCAGCAGCTTACTCGGAGGTTCGAACACCGGGGAGCTGTTTTTT.

This clone was detected a few times. For the CDR3, the DNA is TGTGCCACCAGCAGAGATCGGACAGGGGGCAATCAGCCCCAGCATTTT. The encoded protein is CATSRDRTGGNQPQHF. V gene TRBV15 combines with J gene TRBJ1-5; 9 positions agree with TRBD1. The V segment lost 0 bases and the J segment 2 bases; nucleotides outside the gene matches: 2. The CDR3 sequence is 16 residues long. Germline CDR1 and CDR2: LNHNV and YYDKDF (reference sequence). The full variable domain, completed using reference TRBV15 and TRBJ1-5, is DAMVIQNPRYQVTQFGKPVTLSCSQTLNHNVMYWYQQKSSQAPKLLFHYYDKDFNNEADTPDNFQSRRPNTSFCFLDIRSPGLGDTAMYLCATSRDRTGGNQPQHFGDGTRLSIL.